This T cell receptor beta chain was recovered during a study of cytomegalovirus exposure and HLA in healthy donors. Germline V gene lookup returns CDR1 MNHNY and CDR2 SVGAGI (reference sequence). This CDR3 contains 13 residues. V was shortened by 0 bases and J by 6 bases, with 9 bases between the two germline ends. A remark on this clone: The antigen remains unidentified.

Findings and caveats of the study: Most of the TCR beta V segments (in an earlier analysis) were productive either about 87% or about 30% of the time. An observed cluster of highly shared sequence variants was recorded as a likely sequencing artifact.

PCR amplification relied on 60 Vbeta primers (plus 13 Jbeta primers). Data came from immunoSEQ multiplex PCR; TCRdb stores just in-frame clones and leaves some out. The data contain 200,000 to 250,000 clones, 75% of them singletons. J is TRBJ2-7 and V is TRBV6-6; weak D call: TRBD2 (5 bases). Sequenced material: PBMCs. The sequence derives from a woman aged 25-40 years in good health and CMV-seronegative. CDR3 coding DNA: TGTGCCAGCAGTTACTCCCGGCGGGTCGAGCAGTACTTC. It codes for CASSYSRRVEQYF.